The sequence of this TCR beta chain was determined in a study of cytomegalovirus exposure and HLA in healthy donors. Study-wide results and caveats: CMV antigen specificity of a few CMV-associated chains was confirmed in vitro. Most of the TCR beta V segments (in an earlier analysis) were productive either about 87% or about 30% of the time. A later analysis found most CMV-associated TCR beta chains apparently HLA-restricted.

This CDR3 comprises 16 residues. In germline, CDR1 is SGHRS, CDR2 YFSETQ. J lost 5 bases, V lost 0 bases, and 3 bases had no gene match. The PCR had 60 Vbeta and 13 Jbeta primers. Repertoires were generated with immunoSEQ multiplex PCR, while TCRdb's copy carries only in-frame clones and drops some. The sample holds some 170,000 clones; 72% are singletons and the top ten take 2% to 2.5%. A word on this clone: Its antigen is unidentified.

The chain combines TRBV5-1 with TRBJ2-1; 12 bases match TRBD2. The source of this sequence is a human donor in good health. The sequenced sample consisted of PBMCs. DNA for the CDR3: TGCGCCAGCAGCTTGGAAGCTAGCGGGGGGGACAATGAGCAGTTCTTC. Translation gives CASSLEASGGDNEQFF.